One TCR beta chain is described in this entry. Its matching antigen is unknown. The record originates from a study of T cell responses to AZD1222 COVID-19 vaccine. Study conclusions and caveats: Possibly, clonal diversity was underestimated; donors were largely white British and included more females. Repertoires were sampled only after the peak T cell response.

J gave up 0 bases and V 8 bases, and 3 bases lay outside the gene matches. The CDR3 covers 14 residues. The germline gives CDR1 SEHNR, CDR2 FQNEAQ (reference sequence). Clones were sequenced by immunoSEQ multiplex PCR, and TCRdb holds only the in-frame ones, with some missing. The sample lists 100,000 to 150,000 clones; approximately 88% were seen once. The gene calls are TRBV7-9 and TRBJ2-2; 7 nucleotides match TRBD1. The receptor comes from an adult in good health. The input for sequencing was peripheral blood, taken on day 0 of AZD1222 vaccination. CDR3 in amino acids: CASSGTANTGELFF. The CDR3 nucleotides read TGTGCCAGCTCCGGGACAGCGAACACCGGGGAGCTGTTTTTT. The whole variable domain, filled in from reference TRBV7-9 and TRBJ2-2, reads DTGVSQNPRHKITKRGQNVTFRCDPISEHNRLYWYRQTLGQGPEFLTYFQNEAQLEKSRLLSDRFSAERPKGSFSTLEIQRTEQGDSAMYLCASSGTANTGELFFGEGSRLTVL.